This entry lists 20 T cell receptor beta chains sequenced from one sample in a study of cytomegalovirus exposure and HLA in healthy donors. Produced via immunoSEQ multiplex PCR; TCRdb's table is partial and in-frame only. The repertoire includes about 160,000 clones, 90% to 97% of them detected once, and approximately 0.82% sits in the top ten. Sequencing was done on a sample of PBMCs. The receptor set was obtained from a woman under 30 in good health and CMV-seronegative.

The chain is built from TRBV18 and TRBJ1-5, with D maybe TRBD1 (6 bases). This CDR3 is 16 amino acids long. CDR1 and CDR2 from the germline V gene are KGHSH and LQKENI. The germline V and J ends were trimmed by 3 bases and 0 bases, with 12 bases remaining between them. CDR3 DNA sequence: TGTGCCAGCTCACCCCGGGGGGCCGGTAGCAATCAGCCCCAGCATTTT. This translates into CASSPRGAGSNQPQHF.

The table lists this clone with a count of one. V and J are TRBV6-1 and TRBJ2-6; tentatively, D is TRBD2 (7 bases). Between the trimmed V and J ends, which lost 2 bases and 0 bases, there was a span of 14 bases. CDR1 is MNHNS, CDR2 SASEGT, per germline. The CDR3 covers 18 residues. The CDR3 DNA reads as TGTGCCAGCAGTGAACGGGGGGCGTTTTACTCTGGGGCCAACGTCCTGACTTTC. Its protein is CASSERGAFYSGANVLTF.

CDR3 nucleotide sequence: TGCAGCGTTGAAGGGACTGAAAATGAAAAACTGTTTTTT. It translates to CSVEGTENEKLFF. V and J are TRBV29-1 and TRBJ1-4; D remains unclear. Trimming pared 1 base from V and 5 bases from J, leaving 8 bases between. The CDR3 is 13 amino acids. CDR1 SQVTM and CDR2 ANQGSEA come from the germline V gene. Full variable domain (remainder filled in from reference TRBV29-1 and TRBJ1-4): SAVISQKPSRDICQRGTSLTIQCQVDSQVTMMFWYRQQPGQSLTLIATANQGSEATYESGFVIDKFPISRPNLTFSTLTVSNMSPEDSSIYLCSVEGTENEKLFFGSGTQLSVL.

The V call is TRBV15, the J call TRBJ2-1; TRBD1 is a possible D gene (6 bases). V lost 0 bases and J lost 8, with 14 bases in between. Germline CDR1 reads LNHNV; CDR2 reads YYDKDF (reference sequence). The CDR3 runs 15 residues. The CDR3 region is CATSREGAPLDEQFF. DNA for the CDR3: TGTGCCACCAGCAGAGAGGGGGCCCCATTGGATGAGCAGTTCTTC. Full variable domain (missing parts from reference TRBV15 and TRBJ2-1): DAMVIQNPRYQVTQFGKPVTLSCSQTLNHNVMYWYQQKSSQAPKLLFHYYDKDFNNEADTPDNFQSRRPNTSFCFLDIRSPGLGDTAMYLCATSREGAPLDEQFFGPGTRLTVL.

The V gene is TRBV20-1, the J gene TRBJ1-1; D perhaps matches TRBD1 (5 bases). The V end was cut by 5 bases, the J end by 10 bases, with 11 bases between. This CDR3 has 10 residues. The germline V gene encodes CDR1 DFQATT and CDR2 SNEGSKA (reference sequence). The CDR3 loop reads CSASSGIAFF. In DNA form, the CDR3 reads TGCAGTGCTTCCTCAGGGATAGCTTTCTTT.

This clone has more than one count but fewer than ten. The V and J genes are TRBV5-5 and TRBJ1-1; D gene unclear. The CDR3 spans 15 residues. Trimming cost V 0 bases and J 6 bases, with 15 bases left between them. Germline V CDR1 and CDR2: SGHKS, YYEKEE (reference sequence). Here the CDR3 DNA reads TGTGCCAGCAGCTTGGCCGGGGATCTCGATGCTGAAGCTTTCTTT. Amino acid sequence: CASSLAGDLDAEAFF.

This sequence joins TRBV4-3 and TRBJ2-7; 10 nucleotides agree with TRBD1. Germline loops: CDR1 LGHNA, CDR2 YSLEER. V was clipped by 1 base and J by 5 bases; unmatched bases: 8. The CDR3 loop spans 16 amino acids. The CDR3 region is CASSQARQGAVNEQYF. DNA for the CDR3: TGCGCCAGCAGCCAAGCCCGACAGGGGGCTGTGAACGAGCAGTACTTC.

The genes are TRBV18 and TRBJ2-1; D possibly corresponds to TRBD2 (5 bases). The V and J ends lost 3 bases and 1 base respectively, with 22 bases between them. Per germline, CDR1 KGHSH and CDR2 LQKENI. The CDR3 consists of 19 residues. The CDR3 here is CASSPYRVQSRRSYNEQFF. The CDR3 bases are TGTGCCAGCTCACCGTATAGGGTCCAAAGTAGGAGGTCCTACAATGAGCAGTTCTTC.

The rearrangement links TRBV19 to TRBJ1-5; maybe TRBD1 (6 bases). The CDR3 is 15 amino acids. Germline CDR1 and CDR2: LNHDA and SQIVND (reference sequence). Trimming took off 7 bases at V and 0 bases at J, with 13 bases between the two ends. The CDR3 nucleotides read TGTGCCAGTATAGGGCCAGGGGTTAGCAATCAGCCCCAGCATTTT. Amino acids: CASIGPGVSNQPQHF.

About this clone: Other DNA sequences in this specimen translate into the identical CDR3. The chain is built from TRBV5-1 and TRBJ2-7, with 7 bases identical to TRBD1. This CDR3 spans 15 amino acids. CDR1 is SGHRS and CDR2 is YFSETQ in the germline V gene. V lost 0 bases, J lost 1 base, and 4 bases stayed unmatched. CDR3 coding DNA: TGCGCCAGCAGCTTGGGGGCAGGGGGATCCTACGAGCAGTACTTC. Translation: CASSLGAGGSYEQYF.

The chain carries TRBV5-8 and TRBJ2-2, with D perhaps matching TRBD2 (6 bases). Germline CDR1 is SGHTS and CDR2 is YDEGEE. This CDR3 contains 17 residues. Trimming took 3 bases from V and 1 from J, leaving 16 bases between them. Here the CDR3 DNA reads TGTGCCAGCAGCTCCCAATCGACTAGTATGAACACCGGGGAGCTGTTTTTT. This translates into CASSSQSTSMNTGELFF. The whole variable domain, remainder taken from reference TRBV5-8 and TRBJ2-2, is EAGVTQSPTHLIKTRGQQATLRCSPISGHTSVYWYQQALGLGLQFLLWYDEGEERNRGNFPPRFSGRQFPNYSSELNVNALELEDSALYLCASSSQSTSMNTGELFFGEGSRLTVL.

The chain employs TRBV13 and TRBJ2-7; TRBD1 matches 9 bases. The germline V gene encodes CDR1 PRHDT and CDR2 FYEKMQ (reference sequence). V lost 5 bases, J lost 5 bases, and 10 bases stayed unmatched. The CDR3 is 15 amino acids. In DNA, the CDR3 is TGTGCCAGCAGCCCACCCCGACAGGGGGTTCACGAGCAGTACTTC. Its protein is CASSPPRQGVHEQYF.

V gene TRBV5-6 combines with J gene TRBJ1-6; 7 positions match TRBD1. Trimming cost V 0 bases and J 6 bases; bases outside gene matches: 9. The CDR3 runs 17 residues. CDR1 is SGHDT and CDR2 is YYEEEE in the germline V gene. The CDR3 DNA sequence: TGTGCCAGCAGCTTGGTAGAGACAGGGAAGATTAATTCACCCCTCCACTTT. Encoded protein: CASSLVETGKINSPLHF.

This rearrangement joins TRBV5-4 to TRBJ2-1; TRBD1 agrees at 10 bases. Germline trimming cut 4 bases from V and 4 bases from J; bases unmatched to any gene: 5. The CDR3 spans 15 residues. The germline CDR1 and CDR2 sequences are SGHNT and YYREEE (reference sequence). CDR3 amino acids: CASSMGQGMYNEQFF. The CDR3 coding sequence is TGTGCCAGCAGCATGGGACAGGGGATGTACAATGAGCAGTTCTTC. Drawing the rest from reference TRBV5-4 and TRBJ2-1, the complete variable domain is ETGVTQSPTHLIKTRGQQVTLRCSSQSGHNTVSWYQQALGQGPQFIFQYYREEENGRGNFPPRFSGLQFPNYSSELNVNALELDDSALYLCASSMGQGMYNEQFFGPGTRLTVL.

CDR3 DNA: TGTGCCAGCAGCTTGGCGACAGGGGCCGGAAACACCATATATTTT. Translation gives CASSLATGAGNTIYF. The chain recombines TRBV5-4 with TRBJ1-3; 8 bases align to TRBD1. Germline lookup yields CDR1 SGHNT and CDR2 YYREEE (reference sequence). This CDR3 spans 15 amino acids. V lost 0 bases, J lost 4 bases, and 3 bases stayed unmatched.

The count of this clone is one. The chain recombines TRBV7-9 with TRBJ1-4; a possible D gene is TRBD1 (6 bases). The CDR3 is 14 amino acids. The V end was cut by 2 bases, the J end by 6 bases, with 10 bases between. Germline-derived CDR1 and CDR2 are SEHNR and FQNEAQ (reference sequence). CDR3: CASSLRTEHEKLFF. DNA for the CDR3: TGTGCCAGCAGCTTAAGGACAGAGCATGAAAAACTGTTTTTT.

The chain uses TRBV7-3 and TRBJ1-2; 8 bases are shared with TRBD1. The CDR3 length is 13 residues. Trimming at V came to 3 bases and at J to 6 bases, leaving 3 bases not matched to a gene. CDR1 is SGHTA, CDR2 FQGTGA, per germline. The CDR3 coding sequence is TGTGCCAGCAGCTTGCAGGGGGCTGATGGCTACACCTTC. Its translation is CASSLQGADGYTF. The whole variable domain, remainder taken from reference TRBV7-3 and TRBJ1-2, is GAGVSQTPSNKVTEKGKYVELRCDPISGHTALYWYRQSLGQGPEFLIYFQGTGAADDSGLPNDRFFAVRPEGSVSTLKIQRTERGDSAVYLCASSLQGADGYTFGSGTRLTVV.

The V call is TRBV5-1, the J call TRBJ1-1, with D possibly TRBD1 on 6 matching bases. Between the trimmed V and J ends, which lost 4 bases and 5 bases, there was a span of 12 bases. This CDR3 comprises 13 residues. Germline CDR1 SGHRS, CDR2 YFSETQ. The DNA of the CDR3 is TGCGCCAGCAGCCCGACAGGCGCAACTGAAGCTTTCTTT. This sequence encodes CASSPTGATEAFF.

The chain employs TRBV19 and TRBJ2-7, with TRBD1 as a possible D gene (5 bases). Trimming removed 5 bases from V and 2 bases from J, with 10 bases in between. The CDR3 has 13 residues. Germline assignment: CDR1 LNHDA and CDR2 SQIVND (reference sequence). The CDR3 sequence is CASSFGRAYEQYF. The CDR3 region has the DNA TGTGCCAGTAGTTTTGGCAGGGCCTACGAGCAGTACTTC. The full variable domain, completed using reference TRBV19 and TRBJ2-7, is DGGITQSPKYLFRKEGQNVTLSCEQNLNHDAMYWYRQDPGQGLRLIYYSQIVNDFQKGDIAEGYSVSREKKESFPLTVTSAQKNPTAFYLCASSFGRAYEQYFGPGTRLTVT.

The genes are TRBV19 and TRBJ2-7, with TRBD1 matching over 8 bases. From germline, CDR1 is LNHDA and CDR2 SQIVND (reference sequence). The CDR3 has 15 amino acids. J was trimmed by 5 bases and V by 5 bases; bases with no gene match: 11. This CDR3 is CASSPDRGLLDEQYF. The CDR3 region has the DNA TGTGCCAGTAGTCCCGACAGGGGACTTTTGGACGAGCAGTACTTC.